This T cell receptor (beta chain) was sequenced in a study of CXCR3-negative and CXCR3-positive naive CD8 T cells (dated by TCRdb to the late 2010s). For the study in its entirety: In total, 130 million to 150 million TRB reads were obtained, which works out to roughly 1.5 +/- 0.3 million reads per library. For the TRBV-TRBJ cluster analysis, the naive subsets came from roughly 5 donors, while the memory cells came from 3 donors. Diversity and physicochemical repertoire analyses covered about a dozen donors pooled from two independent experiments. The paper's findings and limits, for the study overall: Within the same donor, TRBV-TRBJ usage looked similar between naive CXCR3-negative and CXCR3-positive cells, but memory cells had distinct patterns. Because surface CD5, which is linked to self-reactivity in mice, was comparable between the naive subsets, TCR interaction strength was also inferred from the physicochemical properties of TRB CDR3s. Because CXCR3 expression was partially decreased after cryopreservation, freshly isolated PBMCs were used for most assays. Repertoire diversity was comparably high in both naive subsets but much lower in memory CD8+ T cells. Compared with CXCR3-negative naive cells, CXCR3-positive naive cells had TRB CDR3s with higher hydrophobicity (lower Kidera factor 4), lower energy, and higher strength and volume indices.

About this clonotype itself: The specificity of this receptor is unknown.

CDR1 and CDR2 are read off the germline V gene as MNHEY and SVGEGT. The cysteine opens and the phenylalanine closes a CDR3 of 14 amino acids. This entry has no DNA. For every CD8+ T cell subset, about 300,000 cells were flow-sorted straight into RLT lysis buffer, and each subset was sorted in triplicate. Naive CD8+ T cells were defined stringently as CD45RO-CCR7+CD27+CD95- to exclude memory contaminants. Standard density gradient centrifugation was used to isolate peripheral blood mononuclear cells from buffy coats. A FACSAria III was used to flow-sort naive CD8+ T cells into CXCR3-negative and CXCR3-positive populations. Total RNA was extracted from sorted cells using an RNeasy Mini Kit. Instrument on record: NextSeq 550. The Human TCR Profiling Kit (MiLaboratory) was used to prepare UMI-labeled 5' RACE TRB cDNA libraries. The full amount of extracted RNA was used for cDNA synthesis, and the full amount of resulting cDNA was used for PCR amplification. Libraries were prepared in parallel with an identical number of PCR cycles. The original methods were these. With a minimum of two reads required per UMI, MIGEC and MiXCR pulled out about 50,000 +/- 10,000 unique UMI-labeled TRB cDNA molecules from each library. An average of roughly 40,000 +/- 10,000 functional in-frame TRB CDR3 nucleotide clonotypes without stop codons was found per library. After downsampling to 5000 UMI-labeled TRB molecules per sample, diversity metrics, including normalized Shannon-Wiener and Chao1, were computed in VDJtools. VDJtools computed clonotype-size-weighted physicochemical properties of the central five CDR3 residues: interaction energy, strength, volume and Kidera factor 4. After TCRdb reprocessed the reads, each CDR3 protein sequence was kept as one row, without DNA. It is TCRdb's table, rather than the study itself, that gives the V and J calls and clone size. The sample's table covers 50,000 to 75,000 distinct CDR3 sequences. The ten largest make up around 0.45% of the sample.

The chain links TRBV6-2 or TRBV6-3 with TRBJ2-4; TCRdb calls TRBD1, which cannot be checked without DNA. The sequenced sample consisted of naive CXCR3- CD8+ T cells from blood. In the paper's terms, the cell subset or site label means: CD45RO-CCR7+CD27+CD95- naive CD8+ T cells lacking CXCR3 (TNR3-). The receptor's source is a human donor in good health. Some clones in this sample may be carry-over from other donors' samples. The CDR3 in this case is CASGGSGCKNIQYF.